This TCR beta chain comes out of a study of blood T cell repertoires in COVID-19. Study at large: Researchers got acute and convalescent COVID-19 samples from the United States, Italy and Spain. Sample material is recorded as cDNA or gDNA derived from T cells, B-cell-depleted T cells, or PBMCs.

Per the germline V gene, CDR1 is LGHNT and CDR2 is FRNRAP. The CDR3 covers 16 residues. V lost 0 bases and J lost 7, with 16 bases in between. Libraries were prepared by immunoSEQ multiplex PCR; TCRdb keeps only in-frame clonotypes and omits some of them. Of more than 85,000 clones in the sample, 85% to 90% were seen once. Sequencing was performed on peripheral blood. The TCR was taken from a human donor in a cohort sampled during active COVID-19. The chain employs TRBV12-5 and TRBJ2-1; D may be TRBD1 (6 bases). In nucleotides, the CDR3 is TGTGCTAGTGGTTTGGTACGACCGGGACAATCGAATGAGCAGTTCTTC. This translates into CASGLVRPGQSNEQFF.